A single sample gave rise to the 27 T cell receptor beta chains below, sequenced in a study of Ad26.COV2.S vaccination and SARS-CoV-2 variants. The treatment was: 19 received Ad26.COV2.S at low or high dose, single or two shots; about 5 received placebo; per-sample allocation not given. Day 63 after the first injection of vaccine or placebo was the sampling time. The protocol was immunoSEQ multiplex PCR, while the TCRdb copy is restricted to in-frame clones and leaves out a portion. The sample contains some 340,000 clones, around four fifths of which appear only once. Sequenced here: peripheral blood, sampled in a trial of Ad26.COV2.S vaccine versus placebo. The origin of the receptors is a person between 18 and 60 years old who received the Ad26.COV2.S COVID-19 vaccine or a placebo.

The CDR3 bases are TGCGCCAGCAGCTTGGGGGACGGGGTCCGGGAGACCCAGTACTTC. Protein product: CASSLGDGVRETQYF. This chain links TRBV5-1 with TRBJ2-5; D is tentatively TRBD1 or TRBD2 (5 bases each). The length of the CDR3 is 15 residues. V lost 0 bases and J lost 5, with 14 bases in between. Germline lookup yields CDR1 SGHRS and CDR2 YFSETQ.

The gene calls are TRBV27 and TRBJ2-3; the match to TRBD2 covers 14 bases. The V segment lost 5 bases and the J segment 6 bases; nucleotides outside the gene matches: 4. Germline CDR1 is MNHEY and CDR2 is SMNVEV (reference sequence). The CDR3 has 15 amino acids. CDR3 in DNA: TGTGCCAGCAGTACCCGGACTAGCGGGGGGGATACGCAGTATTTT. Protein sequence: CASSTRTSGGDTQYF.

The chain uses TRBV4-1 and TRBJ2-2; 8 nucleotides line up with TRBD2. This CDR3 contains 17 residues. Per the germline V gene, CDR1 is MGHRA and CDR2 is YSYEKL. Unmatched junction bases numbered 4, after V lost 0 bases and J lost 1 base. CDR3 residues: CASSQEGSGGNTGELFF. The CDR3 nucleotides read TGCGCCAGCAGCCAAGAAGGGAGCGGGGGGAACACCGGGGAGCTGTTTTTT.

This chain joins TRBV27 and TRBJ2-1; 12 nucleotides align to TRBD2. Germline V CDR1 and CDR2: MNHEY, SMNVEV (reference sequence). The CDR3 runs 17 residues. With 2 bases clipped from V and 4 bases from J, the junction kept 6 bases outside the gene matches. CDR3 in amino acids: CASSLKLAGGSYNEQFF. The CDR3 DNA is TGTGCCAGCAGTTTAAAACTAGCGGGGGGATCATACAATGAGCAGTTCTTC.

The CDR3 loop is CASSFGGRSGPHGYTF. DNA for the CDR3: TGCGCCAGCAGTTTCGGGGGACGATCCGGGCCCCACGGCTACACCTTC. The chain employs TRBV5-1 and TRBJ1-2; TRBD1 is a possible D gene (5 bases). Between the trimmed V and J ends, which lost 5 bases and 8 bases, there was a span of 25 bases. The CDR3 has 16 amino acids. CDR1 and CDR2 from the germline V gene are SGHRS and YFSETQ.

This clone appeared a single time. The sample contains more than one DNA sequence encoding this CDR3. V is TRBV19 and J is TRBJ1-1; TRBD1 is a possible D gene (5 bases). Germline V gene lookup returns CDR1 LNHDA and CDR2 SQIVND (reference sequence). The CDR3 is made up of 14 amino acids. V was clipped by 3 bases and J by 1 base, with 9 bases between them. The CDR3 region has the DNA TGTGCCAGTAGTATTGGGGGAAGGAACACTGAAGCTTTCTTT. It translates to CASSIGGRNTEAFF.

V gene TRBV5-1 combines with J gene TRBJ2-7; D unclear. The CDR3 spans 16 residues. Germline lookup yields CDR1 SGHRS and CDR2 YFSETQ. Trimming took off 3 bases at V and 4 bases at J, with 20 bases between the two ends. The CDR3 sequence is CASSSSRGEIGYEQYF. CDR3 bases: TGCGCCAGCAGCTCAAGCCGTGGAGAGATAGGATACGAGCAGTACTTC.

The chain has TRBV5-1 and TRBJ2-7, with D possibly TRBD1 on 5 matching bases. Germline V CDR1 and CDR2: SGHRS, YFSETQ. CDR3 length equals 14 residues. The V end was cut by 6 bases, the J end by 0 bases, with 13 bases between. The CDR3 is CASNPQGSSYEQYF. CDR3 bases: TGCGCCAGCAATCCTCAGGGCAGCTCCTACGAGCAGTACTTC.

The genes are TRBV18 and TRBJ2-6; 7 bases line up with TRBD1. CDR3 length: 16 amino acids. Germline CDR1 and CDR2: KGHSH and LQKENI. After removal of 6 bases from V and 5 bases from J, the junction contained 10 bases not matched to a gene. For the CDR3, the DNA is TGTGCCAGCTCGGAAGGACAGGTGGTCTGGGCCAACGTCCTGACTTTC. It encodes CASSEGQVVWANVLTF.

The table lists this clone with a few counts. The CDR3 nucleotides are TGCGCCAGCAGCCGGGACAGGGGATTCCACGAGCAGTACTTC. This gives the protein CASSRDRGFHEQYF. The chain links TRBV5-1 to TRBJ2-7; 10 positions match TRBD1. V dropped 4 bases and J dropped 5; count of bases not matched to a gene: 6. The CDR3 is made up of 14 amino acids. Germline values: CDR1 SGHRS, CDR2 YFSETQ.

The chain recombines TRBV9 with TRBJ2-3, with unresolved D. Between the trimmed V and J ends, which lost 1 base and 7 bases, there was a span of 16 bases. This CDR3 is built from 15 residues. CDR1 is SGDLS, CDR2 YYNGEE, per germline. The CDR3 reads CASSVFGGSTNTQYF. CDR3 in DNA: TGTGCCAGCAGCGTATTTGGCGGTAGCACGAATACGCAGTATTTT.

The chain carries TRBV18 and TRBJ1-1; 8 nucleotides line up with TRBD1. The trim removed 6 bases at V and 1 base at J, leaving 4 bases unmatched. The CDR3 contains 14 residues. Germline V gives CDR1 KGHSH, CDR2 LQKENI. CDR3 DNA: TGTGCCAGCTCTCGGGACAGGCGGAACACTGAAGCTTTCTTT. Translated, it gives CASSRDRRNTEAFF.

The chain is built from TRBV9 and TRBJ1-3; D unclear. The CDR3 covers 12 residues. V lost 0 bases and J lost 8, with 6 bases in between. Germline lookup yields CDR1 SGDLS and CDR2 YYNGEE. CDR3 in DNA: TGTGCCAGCAGCGTAGACCGCGACACCATATATTTT. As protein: CASSVDRDTIYF. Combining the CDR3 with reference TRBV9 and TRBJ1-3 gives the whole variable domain DSGVTQTPKHLITATGQRVTLRCSPRSGDLSVYWYQQSLDQGLQFLIQYYNGEERAKGNILERFSAQQFPDLHSELNLSSLELGDSALYFCASSVDRDTIYFGEGSWLTVV.

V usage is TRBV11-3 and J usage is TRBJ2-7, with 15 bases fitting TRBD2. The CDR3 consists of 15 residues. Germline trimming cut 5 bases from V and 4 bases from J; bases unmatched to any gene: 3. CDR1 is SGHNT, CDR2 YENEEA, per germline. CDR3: CASSQGTSGGYEQYF. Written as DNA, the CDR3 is TGTGCCAGCAGCCAGGGGACTAGCGGGGGGTACGAGCAGTACTTC. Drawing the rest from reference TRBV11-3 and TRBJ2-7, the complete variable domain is EAGVVQSPRYKIIEKKQPVAFWCNPISGHNTLYWYLQNLGQGPELLIRYENEEAVDDSQLPKDRFSAERLKGVDSTLKIQPAELGDSAVYLCASSQGTSGGYEQYFGPGTRLTVT.

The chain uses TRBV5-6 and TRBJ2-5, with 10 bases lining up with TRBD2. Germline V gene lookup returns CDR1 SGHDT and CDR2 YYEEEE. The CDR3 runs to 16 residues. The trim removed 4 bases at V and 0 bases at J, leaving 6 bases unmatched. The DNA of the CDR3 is TGTGCCAGCAGCCAACAACTAGCGGGGTACCAAGAGACCCAGTACTTC. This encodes CASSQQLAGYQETQYF.

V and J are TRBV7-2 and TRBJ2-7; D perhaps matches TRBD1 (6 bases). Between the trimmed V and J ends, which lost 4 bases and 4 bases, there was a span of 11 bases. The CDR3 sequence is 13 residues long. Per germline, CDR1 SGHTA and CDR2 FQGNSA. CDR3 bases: TGTGCCAGCAGCTCCCGGGACAAATACGAGCAGTACTTC. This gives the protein CASSSRDKYEQYF.

The CDR3 DNA is TGTGCCAGCAGTTTAGGACGGACAGTCCGCACAGATACGCAGTATTTT. Encoded protein: CASSLGRTVRTDTQYF. The chain has TRBV28 and TRBJ2-3; the D gene is possibly TRBD1 (6 bases). The CDR3 totals 16 residues. Trimming left V 2 bases short and J 1 base short, with 13 bases between. In germline, CDR1 is MDHEN, CDR2 SYDVKM.

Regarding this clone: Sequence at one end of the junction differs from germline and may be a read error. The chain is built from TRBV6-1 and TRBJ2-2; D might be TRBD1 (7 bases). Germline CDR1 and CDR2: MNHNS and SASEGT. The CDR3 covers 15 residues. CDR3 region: CASSEARGVTGELFF. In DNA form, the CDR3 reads TGTGCCAGCAGCGAAGCCAGGGGGGTGACCGGGGAGCTGTTTTTT.

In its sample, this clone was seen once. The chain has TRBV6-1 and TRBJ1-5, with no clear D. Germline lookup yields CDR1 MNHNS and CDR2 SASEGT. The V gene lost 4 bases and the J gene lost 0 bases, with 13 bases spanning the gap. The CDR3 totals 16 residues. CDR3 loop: CASSVGGPYSNQPQHF. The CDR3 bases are TGTGCCAGCAGTGTAGGAGGGCCTTATAGCAATCAGCCCCAGCATTTT.

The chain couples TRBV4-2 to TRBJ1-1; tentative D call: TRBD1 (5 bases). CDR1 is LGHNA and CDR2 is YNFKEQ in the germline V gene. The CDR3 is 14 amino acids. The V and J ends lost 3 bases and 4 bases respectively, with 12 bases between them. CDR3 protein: CASSQGVRATEAFF. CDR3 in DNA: TGTGCCAGCAGCCAGGGGGTCAGGGCCACTGAAGCTTTCTTT.

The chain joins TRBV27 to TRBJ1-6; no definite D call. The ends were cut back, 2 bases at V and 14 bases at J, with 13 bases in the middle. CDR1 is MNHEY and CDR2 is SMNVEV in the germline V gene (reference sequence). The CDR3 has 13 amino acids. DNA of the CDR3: TGTGCCAGCAGTTTAAGGGCGGGTGGAACCCTCCACTTT. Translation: CASSLRAGGTLHF.

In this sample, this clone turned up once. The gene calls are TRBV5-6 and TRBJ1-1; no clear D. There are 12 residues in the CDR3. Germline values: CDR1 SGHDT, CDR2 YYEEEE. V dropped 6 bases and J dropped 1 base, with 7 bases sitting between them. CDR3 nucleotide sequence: TGTGCCAGCATGAGTCCGAACACTGAAGCTTTCTTT. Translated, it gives CASMSPNTEAFF.

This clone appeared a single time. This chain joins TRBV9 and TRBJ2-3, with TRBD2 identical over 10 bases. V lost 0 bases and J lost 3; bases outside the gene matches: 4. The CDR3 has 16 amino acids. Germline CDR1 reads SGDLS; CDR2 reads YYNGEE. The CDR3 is CASSVGSGGETDTQYF. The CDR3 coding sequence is TGTGCCAGCAGCGTAGGGAGCGGGGGGGAAACAGATACGCAGTATTTT.

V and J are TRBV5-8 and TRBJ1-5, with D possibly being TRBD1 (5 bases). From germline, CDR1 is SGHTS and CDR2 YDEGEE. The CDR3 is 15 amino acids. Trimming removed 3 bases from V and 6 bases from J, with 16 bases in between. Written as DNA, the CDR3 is TGTGCCAGCAGCTCGCTTGGGGGATGGAGTCAGCCCCAGCATTTT. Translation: CASSSLGGWSQPQHF.

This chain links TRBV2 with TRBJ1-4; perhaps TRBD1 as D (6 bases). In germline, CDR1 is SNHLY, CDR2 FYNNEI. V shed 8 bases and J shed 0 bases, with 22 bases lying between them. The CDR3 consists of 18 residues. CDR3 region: CASGGSGESSSTNEKLFF. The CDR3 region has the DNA TGTGCCAGCGGGGGGTCAGGGGAAAGCAGTTCAACTAATGAAAAACTGTTTTTT.

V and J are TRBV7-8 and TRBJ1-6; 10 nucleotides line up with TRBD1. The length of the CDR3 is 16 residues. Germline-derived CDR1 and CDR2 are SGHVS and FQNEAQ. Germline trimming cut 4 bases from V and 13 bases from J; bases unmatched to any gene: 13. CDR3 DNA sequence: TGTGCCAGCAGCTCCCCCCGGAGGACAGGGGGGCCGCCCCTCCACTTT. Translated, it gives CASSSPRRTGGPPLHF.

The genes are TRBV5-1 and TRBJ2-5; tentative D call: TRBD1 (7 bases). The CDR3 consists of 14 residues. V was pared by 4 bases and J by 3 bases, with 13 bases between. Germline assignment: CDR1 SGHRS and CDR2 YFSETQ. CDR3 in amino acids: CASSAGTVEETQYF. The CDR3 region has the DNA TGCGCCAGCAGCGCGGGGACAGTGGAAGAGACCCAGTACTTC.